This T cell receptor (beta chain) emerged from a study of blood T cell repertoires in COVID-19. Sequencing was performed with immunoSEQ multiplex PCR; in TCRdb, only in-frame clones are kept and a portion is missing. Among more than 200,000 clones listed, about 87% were seen once. The trim removed 1 base at V and 6 bases at J, leaving 5 bases unmatched. This CDR3 spans 15 amino acids. Germline assignment: CDR1 LGHDT and CDR2 YNNKEL (reference sequence). The sample was peripheral blood. This TCR came from a man between 70 and 80 years old with acute or convalescent COVID-19. V gene TRBV3-1 (or the pseudogene TRBV3-2) combines with J gene TRBJ2-1; 8 bases map to TRBD2. CDR3 bases: TGTGCCAGCAGCCAAGGGAGCGGGAGTTTCAATGAGCAGTTCTTC. This gives the protein CASSQGSGSFNEQFF.